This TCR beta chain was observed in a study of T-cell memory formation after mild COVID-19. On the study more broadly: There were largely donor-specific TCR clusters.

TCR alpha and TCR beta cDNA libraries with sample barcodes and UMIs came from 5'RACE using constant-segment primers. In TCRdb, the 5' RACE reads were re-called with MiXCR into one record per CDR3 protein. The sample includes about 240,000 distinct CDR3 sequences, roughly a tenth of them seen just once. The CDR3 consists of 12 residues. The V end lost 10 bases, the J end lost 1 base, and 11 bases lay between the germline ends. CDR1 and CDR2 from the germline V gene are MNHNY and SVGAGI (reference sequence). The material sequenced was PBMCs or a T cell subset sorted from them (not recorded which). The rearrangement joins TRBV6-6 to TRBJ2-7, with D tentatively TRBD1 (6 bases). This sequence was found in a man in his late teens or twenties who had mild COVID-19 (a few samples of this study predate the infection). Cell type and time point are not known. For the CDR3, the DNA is TGTGCCACAAGGACAGCGTCCTACGAGCAGTACGTC. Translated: CATRTASYEQYV.